The TCR beta chain under discussion was sequenced for a study of identical twins. Findings and caveats of the study: Abundant beta clonotypes from cord blood had fewer insertions, unlike memory repertoires, which showed none.

Germline V gene data show CDR1 as SGHDN and CDR2 as FVKESK. The CDR3 has 18 residues. Trimming pared 1 base from V and 0 bases from J, leaving 16 bases between. Addition of a universal primer site occurred through template switching, and cDNA carried unique molecular identifiers. TCRdb redid the calling of the 5' RACE reads with MiXCR, one entry per CDR3 protein. The sample yields hundreds of thousands of distinct CDR3 sequences, roughly 18% seen once. Only a few counts were recorded for this clonotype. Its antigen remains unidentified. The data were also submitted as part of a second study, on T cells expressing NK-cell markers.

V gene TRBV14 combines with J gene TRBJ2-1; maybe TRBD2 (5 bases). This sequence originates from a woman aged 18-29 years in good health. The sequenced sample consisted of PBMCs. The CDR3 DNA reads as TGTGCCAGCAGCCAAGGACGGCGGGCCCTGCCCTCCTACAATGAGCAGTTCTTC. It translates to CASSQGRRALPSYNEQFF.